One sample yielded the 7 T cell receptor beta chains listed below, sequenced in a study of T cells in Graves' hyperthyroidism and ophthalmopathy. Authors of the study amplified TCR beta CDR3 regions from RNA transcripts. During a first-round RT-PCR of the TCR CDR3, the HTBI primer set was used. TCRdb used MiXCR to reprocess the multiplex PCR reads, holding one entry per CDR3 protein. The table has 550,000 to 600,000 distinct CDR3 sequences, approximately 44% seen once. The sequenced sample consisted of peripheral blood or thyroid tissue (not recorded which). All receptors come from an adult woman with Graves' disease, either hyperthyroidism or ophthalmopathy (not recorded which).

This clonotype was detected ten times or more. The V call is TRBV5-8, the J call TRBJ1-1, with D hard to call. Trimming left V 2 bases short and J 0 bases short, with 11 bases between. CDR3 length: 15 residues. Germline V gene data show CDR1 as SGHTS and CDR2 as YDEGEE. CDR3 bases: TGTGCCAGCAGCTTCCCCGGCAGTCTGAACACTGAAGCTTTCTTT. The encoded protein is CASSFPGSLNTEAFF.

This clonotype was observed a handful of times. This chain links TRBV29-1 with TRBJ1-2, with D unclear. Germline lookup yields CDR1 SQVTM and CDR2 ANQGSEA. The CDR3 has 12 residues. Trimming removed 2 bases at V and 5 bases at J, with 9 bases between. The CDR3 sequence: CSVERREYGYTF. The CDR3 bases are TGCAGCGTTGAAAGACGGGAGTATGGCTACACCTTC.

The chain joins TRBV7-9 to TRBJ1-1; D not resolved. The CDR3 spans 15 residues. The ends were cut back, 6 bases at V and 4 bases at J, with 18 bases in the middle. From germline, CDR1 is SEHNR and CDR2 FQNEAQ (reference sequence). The CDR3 loop is CASSGKTRVFTEAFF. CDR3 sequence (DNA): TGTGCCAGCAGTGGCAAAACTAGGGTTTTCACTGAAGCTTTCTTT.

This clonotype was observed many times. V usage is TRBV7-4 and J usage is TRBJ1-2; no definite D call. Deletions cut 3 bases from V and 2 bases from J, with 13 bases between. The CDR3 sequence is 15 residues long. The germline V gene has CDR1 SGHVT and CDR2 SQSDAQ. Here the CDR3 reads CASSFPADRNYGYTF. As DNA, the CDR3 is TGTGCCAGCAGCTTTCCCGCCGATCGGAACTATGGCTACACCTTC. The whole variable domain, filled in from reference TRBV7-4 and TRBJ1-2, reads GAGVSQSPRYKVAKRGRDVALRCDSISGHVTLYWYRQTLGQGSEVLTYSQSDAQRDKSGRPSGRFSAERPERSVSTLKIQRTEQGDSAVYLCASSFPADRNYGYTFGSGTRLTVV.

The V call is TRBV10-2, the J call TRBJ1-2; D uncertain. CDR1 and CDR2 from the germline V gene are WSHSY and SAAADI. The CDR3 covers 15 residues. Trimming removed 3 bases from V and 4 bases from J, with 15 bases in between. CDR3 sequence reads: CASSEQSTAGYGYTF. The CDR3 coding sequence is TGCGCCAGCAGTGAACAATCGACGGCTGGCTATGGCTACACCTTC.

The chain uses TRBV20-1 and TRBJ2-5; 10 nucleotides agree with TRBD2. The ends lost 5 bases at V and 5 bases at J; junction bases unmatched: 11. CDR1 DFQATT and CDR2 SNEGSKA come from the germline V gene (reference sequence). The CDR3 contains 15 residues. This CDR3 reads CSAFWSGGAKETQYF. CDR3 in DNA: TGCAGTGCTTTCTGGAGCGGGGGGGCCAAGGAGACCCAGTACTTC.

As regards this clonotype: Relative to the germline gene, one junction end is altered; a read error may explain this. The chain combines TRBV7-4 with TRBJ2-5, with D possibly being TRBD1 (6 bases). The CDR3 contains 15 residues. CDR1 is SGHVT, CDR2 SQSDAQ, per germline. The CDR3 here is CASSPWSGDRETQYF. The CDR3 DNA reads TGCGCCAGCAGCCCTTGGTCAGGGGATCGGGAGACCCAGTACTTC.